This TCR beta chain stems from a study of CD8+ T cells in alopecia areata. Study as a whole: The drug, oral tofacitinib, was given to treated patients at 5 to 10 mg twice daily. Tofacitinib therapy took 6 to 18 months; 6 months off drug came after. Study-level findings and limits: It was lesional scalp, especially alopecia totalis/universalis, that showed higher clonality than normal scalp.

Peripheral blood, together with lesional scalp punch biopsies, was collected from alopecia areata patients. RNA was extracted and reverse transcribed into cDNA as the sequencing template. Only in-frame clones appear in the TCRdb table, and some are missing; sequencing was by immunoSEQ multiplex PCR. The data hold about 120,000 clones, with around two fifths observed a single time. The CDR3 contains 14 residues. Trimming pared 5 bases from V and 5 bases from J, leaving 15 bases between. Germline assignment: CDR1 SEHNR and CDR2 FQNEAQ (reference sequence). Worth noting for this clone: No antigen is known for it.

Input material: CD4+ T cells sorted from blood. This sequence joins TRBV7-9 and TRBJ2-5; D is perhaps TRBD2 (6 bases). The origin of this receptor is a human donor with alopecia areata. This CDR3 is CASSPIAGIETQYF. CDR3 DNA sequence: TGTGCCAGCAGCCCTATCGCGGGGATCGAGACCCAGTACTTC.